This T cell receptor beta chain was sequenced in a study of cytomegalovirus exposure and HLA in healthy donors. Whole-study results and caveats: For cytomegalovirus status, the classifier reportedly gave diagnoses with high specificity and sensitivity. Many donors shared some public TCRs, even though most TCR sequences were rare.

60 Vbeta and 13 Jbeta primers were used in PCR. TCRdb's table, derived via immunoSEQ multiplex PCR, lists solely in-frame clones and lacks some. The data show roughly 190,000 clones, around 82% seen once. This clone occurred once. Its antigen remains unidentified. Germline CDR1 SNHLY, CDR2 FYNNEI. The CDR3 has 15 residues. Trimming took 3 bases from V and 1 from J, leaving 9 bases between them. The chain joins TRBV2 to TRBJ2-2; possibly TRBD2 for D (7 bases). The sequence was collected from a man aged 18 to 35 in good health and CMV-seronegative. The sample comprised PBMCs. The CDR3 spells CASSDRGGNTGELFF. The CDR3 bases are TGTGCCAGCAGTGATAGGGGGGGGAACACCGGGGAGCTGTTTTTT.